The sample holds one count of the clone carrying this TCR beta chain. This specimen comes from a study of blood T cell repertoires in COVID-19. Study context: T cells, B-cell-depleted T cells, or PBMCs supplied cDNA or gDNA.

V lost 4 bases, J lost 5 bases, and 12 bases stayed unmatched. Germline V CDR1 and CDR2: SGHRS, YFSETQ. This CDR3 spans 16 amino acids. Produced via immunoSEQ multiplex PCR; TCRdb's table is partial and in-frame only. The data contain 350,000 to 450,000 clones, about nine tenths of them singletons. The sample comprised peripheral blood. This receptor was identified in a woman aged 40 to 49 with COVID-19, enrolled during active disease. This chain connects TRBV5-1 to TRBJ2-5; 9 nucleotides match TRBD1. In DNA form, the CDR3 reads TGCGCCAGCAGCGGGGACAGGGTGGATTTCGTTGAGACCCAGTACTTC. It specifies CASSGDRVDFVETQYF.